The source of this T cell receptor (beta chain) is a study of early T cells in non-severe SARS-CoV-2 infection. Study background: Bulk RNA from unsorted whole blood was sequenced; chains were unpaired.

TCRdb reanalysed the 5' RACE reads using MiXCR and keeps one entry per CDR3 protein. The top ten hold about 2.7% of the sample, which has 45,000 to 50,000 distinct CDR3 sequences, around 6% seen once. Between the trimmed V and J ends, which lost 2 bases and 4 bases, there was a span of 14 bases. CDR1 and CDR2 (germline): GTSNPN, SVGIG (reference sequence). This CDR3 is built from 14 residues. This clonotype has a count of ten or more. No antigen is known for it. Study conclusions and caveats: Private and CD4 specificities were missed by VDJdb matching, which favored anti-spike CD8 responses.

This sequence was found in an adult who was a healthcare worker with PCR-confirmed SARS-CoV-2 infection or an uninfected control (not recorded which). The input for sequencing was whole blood, taken at baseline. The rearrangement uses TRBV30 and TRBJ1-2; possibly TRBD1 for D (5 bases). As DNA, the CDR3 is TGTGCCTGGAGTCGACAGCTGATGTTCTATGGCTACACCTTC. This translates into CAWSRQLMFYGYTF.